The present entry profiles one T cell receptor beta chain with its context. Its antigen is not known. The record originates from a study of cytomegalovirus exposure and HLA in healthy donors. Study-level findings and limits: CMV antigen specificity was confirmed in vitro for a few CMV-associated chains. When presence/absence was analysed, sequencing depth was taken to be roughly uniform across donors. The later analysis indicated that the majority of CMV-associated TCR beta chains appeared HLA-restricted.

The study sampled nominally healthy donors, though unrecorded immune exposures were likely. This CDR3 has 16 amino acids. V shed 0 bases, J shed 7 bases, and the junction held 10 bases outside the gene matches. CDR1 and CDR2 from the germline V gene are SGDLS and YYNGEE. 60 Vbeta and 13 Jbeta primers were used in PCR. Here immunoSEQ multiplex PCR was the method, and the copy in TCRdb shows in-frame clones only, minus some. The table shows around 150,000 clones, with almost 80% occurring only once. J is TRBJ2-3 and V is TRBV9; 8 nucleotides match TRBD2. The receptor was isolated from a male donor in good health and CMV-seronegative. Input material: PBMCs. Here the CDR3 reads CASSVEGSGGLNTQYF. The CDR3 DNA is TGTGCCAGCAGCGTAGAGGGCAGCGGGGGCCTGAATACGCAGTATTTT.